These 13 T cell receptor beta chains originate from one sample sequenced in a study of blood T cell repertoires in COVID-19. Libraries were prepared by immunoSEQ multiplex PCR; TCRdb keeps only in-frame clonotypes and omits some of them. Of about 200,000 clones listed, about four fifths are singletons. The sample was PBMCs or T cells enriched from blood (not recorded which). The origin of the receptors is a man in his forties or fifties who had recovered from COVID-19.

The J gene is TRBJ1-2, the V gene TRBV6-5; a weak D match, TRBD1 (5 bases). The germline gives CDR1 MNHEY, CDR2 SVGAGI. CDR3 size: 14 residues. V dropped 2 bases and J dropped 4 bases, with 11 bases sitting between them. DNA of the CDR3: TGTGCCAGCAGTTACGCGGGACGTCTCTATGGCTACACCTTC. It is translated as CASSYAGRLYGYTF.

The chain joins TRBV19 to TRBJ2-3; D may be TRBD2 (5 bases). The germline V and J ends were trimmed by 6 bases and 1 base, with 11 bases remaining between them. Germline values: CDR1 LNHDA, CDR2 SQIVND (reference sequence). CDR3 length: 14 amino acids. CDR3 nucleotide sequence: TGTGCCAGTAGGCAGCGGACGGGCACAGATACGCAGTATTTT. Encoded protein: CASRQRTGTDTQYF.

This clone turned up a few times. The genes are TRBV19 and TRBJ1-1; D is undetermined. The germline V gene has CDR1 LNHDA and CDR2 SQIVND (reference sequence). V was cut by 3 bases and J by 7 bases, with 9 bases left in between. CDR3 length equals 12 residues. DNA of the CDR3: TGTGCCAGTAGTATGGCGGGGTATGAAGCTTTCTTT. It specifies CASSMAGYEAFF. Based on the CDR3 plus reference TRBV19 and TRBJ1-1, the full variable domain is DGGITQSPKYLFRKEGQNVTLSCEQNLNHDAMYWYRQDPGQGLRLIYYSQIVNDFQKGDIAEGYSVSREKKESFPLTVTSAQKNPTAFYLCASSMAGYEAFFGQGTRLTVV.

This clone was observed a few times. The chain uses TRBV24-1 and TRBJ2-3, with 7 nucleotides matching TRBD2. The J segment lost 10 bases and the V segment lost 9 bases, leaving 9 bases of the junction unmatched. The V gene's germline CDR1 is KGHDR and CDR2 SFDVKD. The CDR3 loop spans 12 amino acids. This chain's CDR3 is CATSFGGSAQYF. In DNA, the CDR3 is TGTGCCACCTCATTTGGCGGGAGTGCGCAGTATTTT.

The V gene is TRBV6-5, the J gene TRBJ2-5; possibly TRBD1 for D (6 bases). The CDR3 is made up of 15 amino acids. From germline, CDR1 is MNHEY and CDR2 SVGAGI. With 8 bases removed from V and 5 bases from J, the gap between germline ends came to 21 bases. The CDR3 here is CASSPLRQAGETQYF. As DNA, the CDR3 is TGTGCCAGCTCCCCACTCCGACAGGCCGGGGAGACCCAGTACTTC.

The chain recombines TRBV27 with TRBJ2-3; 12 bases line up with TRBD2. Germline loops: CDR1 MNHEY, CDR2 SMNVEV (reference sequence). This CDR3 comprises 15 residues. With 8 bases clipped from V and 5 bases from J, the junction kept 8 bases outside the gene matches. CDR3 residues: CASGLAGFFGDTQYF. CDR3 DNA sequence: TGTGCCAGCGGACTAGCGGGATTCTTTGGAGATACGCAGTATTTT.

This clone was recorded only once. The chain has TRBV7-2 and TRBJ1-2; D might be TRBD1 (6 bases). This CDR3 region has 15 residues. Looked up from germline, CDR1 is SGHTA and CDR2 is FQGNSA. The V end was cut by 5 bases, the J end by 0 bases, with 13 bases between. CDR3 sequence (DNA): TGTGCCAGCAGCGCCAGACAGGATTCTAACTATGGCTACACCTTC. It is translated as CASSARQDSNYGYTF.

V is TRBV24-1 and J is TRBJ1-2; no reliable D call. Germline V CDR1 and CDR2: KGHDR, SFDVKD. V was shortened by 5 bases and J by 4 bases, with 19 bases between the two germline ends. The CDR3 spans 16 residues. The chain's CDR3 is CATSAGGPLAIYGYTF. DNA of the CDR3: TGTGCCACCAGTGCTGGCGGGCCTCTGGCCATCTATGGCTACACCTTC.

This clone was counted a single time. The chain is built from TRBV18 and TRBJ2-5; 10 nucleotides line up with TRBD2. V was pared by 5 bases and J by 5 bases, with 8 bases of the junction left unmatched. CDR3 length equals 15 residues. From germline, CDR1 is KGHSH and CDR2 LQKENI. This chain's CDR3 is CASSRGLAGDETQYF. CDR3 bases: TGTGCCAGCTCAAGGGGTCTAGCGGGAGACGAGACCCAGTACTTC. The full variable domain, completed using reference TRBV18 and TRBJ2-5, is NAGVMQNPRHLVRRRGQEARLRCSPMKGHSHVYWYRQLPEEGLKFMVYLQKENIIDESGMPKERFSAEFPKEGPSILRIQQVVRGDSAAYFCASSRGLAGDETQYFGPGTRLLVL.

This rearrangement joins TRBV18 to TRBJ1-5; D is possibly TRBD1 (6 bases). The V gene lost 6 bases and the J gene lost 4 bases, with 10 bases spanning the gap. This CDR3 is built from 13 residues. Per the germline V gene, CDR1 is KGHSH and CDR2 is LQKENI. The CDR3 DNA reads as TGTGCCAGCTCGGGGACAAGAAATCAGCCCCAGCATTTT. Translated, it gives CASSGTRNQPQHF.

The chain employs TRBV7-3 and TRBJ2-1; D perhaps matches TRBD1 (6 bases). Trimming pared 0 bases from V and 0 bases from J, leaving 15 bases between. Germline lookup yields CDR1 SGHTA and CDR2 FQGTGA. This CDR3 is 18 amino acids long. The CDR3 nucleotides are TGTGCCAGCAGCTTAACTTGGACAGAACCCTTCTCCTACAATGAGCAGTTCTTC. Translated, it gives CASSLTWTEPFSYNEQFF.

The CDR3 sequence is CASSTGTGGYGYTF. CDR3 nucleotide sequence: TGTGCCAGCAGTACCGGGACAGGGGGCTATGGCTACACCTTC. V and J are TRBV2 and TRBJ1-2; 11 bases line up with TRBD1. V shed 5 bases, J shed 4 bases, and the junction held 3 bases outside the gene matches. This CDR3 is 14 amino acids long. Per germline, CDR1 SNHLY and CDR2 FYNNEI.

The chain combines TRBV5-1 with TRBJ2-1, with 7 nucleotides matching TRBD2. Germline V CDR1 and CDR2: SGHRS, YFSETQ. The CDR3 sequence is 15 residues long. Germline trimming cut 4 bases from V and 5 bases from J; bases unmatched to any gene: 9. CDR3 in DNA: TGCGCCAGCAGCGTCCGGGGCGCGGGGGACAATGAGCAGTTCTTC. This translates into CASSVRGAGDNEQFF.